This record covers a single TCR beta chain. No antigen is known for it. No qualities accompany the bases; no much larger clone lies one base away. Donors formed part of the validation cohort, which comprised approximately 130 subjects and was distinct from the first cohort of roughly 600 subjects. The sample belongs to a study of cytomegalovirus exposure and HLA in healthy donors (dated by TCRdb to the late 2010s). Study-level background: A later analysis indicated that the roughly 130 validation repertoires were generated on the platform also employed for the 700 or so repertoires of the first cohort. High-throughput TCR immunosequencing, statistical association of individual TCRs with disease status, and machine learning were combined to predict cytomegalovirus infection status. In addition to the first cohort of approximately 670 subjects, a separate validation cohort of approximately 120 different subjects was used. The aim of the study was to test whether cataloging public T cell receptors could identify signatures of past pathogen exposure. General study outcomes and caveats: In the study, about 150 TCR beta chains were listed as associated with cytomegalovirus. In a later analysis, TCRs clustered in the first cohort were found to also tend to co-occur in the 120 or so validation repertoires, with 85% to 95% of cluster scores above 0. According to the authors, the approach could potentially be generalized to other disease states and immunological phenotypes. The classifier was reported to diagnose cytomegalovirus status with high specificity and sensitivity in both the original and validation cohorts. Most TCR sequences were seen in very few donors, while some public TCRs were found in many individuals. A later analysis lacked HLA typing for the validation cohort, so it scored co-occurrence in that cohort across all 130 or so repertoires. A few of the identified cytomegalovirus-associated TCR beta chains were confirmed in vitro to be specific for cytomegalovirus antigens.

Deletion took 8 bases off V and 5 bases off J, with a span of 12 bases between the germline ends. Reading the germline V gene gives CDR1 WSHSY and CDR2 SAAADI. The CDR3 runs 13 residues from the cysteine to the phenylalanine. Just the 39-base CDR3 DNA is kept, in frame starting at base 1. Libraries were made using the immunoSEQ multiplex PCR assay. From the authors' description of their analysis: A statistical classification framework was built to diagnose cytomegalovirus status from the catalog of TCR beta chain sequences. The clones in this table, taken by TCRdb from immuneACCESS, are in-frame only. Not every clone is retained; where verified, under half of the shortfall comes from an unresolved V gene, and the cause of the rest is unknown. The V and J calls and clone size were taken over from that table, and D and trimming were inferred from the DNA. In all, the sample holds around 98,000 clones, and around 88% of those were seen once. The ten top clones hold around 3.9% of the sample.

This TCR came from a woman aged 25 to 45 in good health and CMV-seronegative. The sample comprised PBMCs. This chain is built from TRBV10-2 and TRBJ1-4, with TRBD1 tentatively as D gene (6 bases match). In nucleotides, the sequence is TGCGCCAGCGCTGACAGGAAGAATGAAAAACTGTTTTTT. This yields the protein CASADRKNEKLFF.